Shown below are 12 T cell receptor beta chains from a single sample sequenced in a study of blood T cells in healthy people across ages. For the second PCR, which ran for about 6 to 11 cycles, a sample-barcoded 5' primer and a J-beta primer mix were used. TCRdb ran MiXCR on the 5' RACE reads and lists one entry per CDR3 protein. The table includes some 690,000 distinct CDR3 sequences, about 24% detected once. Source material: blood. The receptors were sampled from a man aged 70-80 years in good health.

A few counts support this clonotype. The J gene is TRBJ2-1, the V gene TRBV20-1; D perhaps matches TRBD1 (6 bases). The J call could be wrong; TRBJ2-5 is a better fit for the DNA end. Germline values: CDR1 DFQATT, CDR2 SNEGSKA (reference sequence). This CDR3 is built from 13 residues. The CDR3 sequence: CSAHRDNGKTQYF. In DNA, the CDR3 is TGCAGTGCGCACCGGGACAATGGGAAGACCCAGTACTTC.

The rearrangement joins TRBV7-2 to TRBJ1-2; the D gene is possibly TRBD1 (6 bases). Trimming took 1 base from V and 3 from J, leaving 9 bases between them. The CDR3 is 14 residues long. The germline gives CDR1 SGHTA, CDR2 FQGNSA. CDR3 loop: CASSLDGGHYGYTF. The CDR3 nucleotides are TGTGCCAGCAGCTTAGACGGGGGGCACTATGGCTACACCTTC.

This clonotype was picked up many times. The CDR3 DNA reads as TGCAGCGTTGTTCCAGCGGGGCTCCAAGAGACCCAGTACTTC. Its protein is CSVVPAGLQETQYF. The chain joins TRBV29-1 to TRBJ2-5, with 7 bases fitting TRBD2. Germline CDR1 is SQVTM and CDR2 is ANQGSEA. J lost 1 base, V lost 4 bases, and 6 bases had no gene match. This CDR3 region has 14 residues.

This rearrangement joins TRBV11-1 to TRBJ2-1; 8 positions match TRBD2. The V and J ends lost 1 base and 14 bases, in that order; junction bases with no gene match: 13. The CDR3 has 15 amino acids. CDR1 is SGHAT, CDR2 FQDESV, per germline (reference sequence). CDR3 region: CASSLVPAGGFGKFF. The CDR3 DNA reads TGTGCCAGCAGCTTAGTCCCGGCGGGGGGATTTGGGAAGTTCTTC.

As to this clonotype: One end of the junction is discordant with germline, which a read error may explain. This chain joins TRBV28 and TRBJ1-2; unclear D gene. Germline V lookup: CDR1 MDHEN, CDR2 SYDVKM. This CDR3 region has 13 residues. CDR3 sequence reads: CASSYHSNYGYPF. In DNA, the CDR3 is TGTGCCAGCAGTTACCACAGTAACTATGGCTACCCCTTC.

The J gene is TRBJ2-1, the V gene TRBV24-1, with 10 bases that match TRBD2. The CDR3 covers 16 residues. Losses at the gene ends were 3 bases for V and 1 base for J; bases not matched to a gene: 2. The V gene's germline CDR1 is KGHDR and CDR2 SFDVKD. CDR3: CATSDPSGGSYNEQFF. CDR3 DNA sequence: TGTGCCACCAGTGATCCTAGCGGGGGTTCCTACAATGAGCAGTTCTTC.

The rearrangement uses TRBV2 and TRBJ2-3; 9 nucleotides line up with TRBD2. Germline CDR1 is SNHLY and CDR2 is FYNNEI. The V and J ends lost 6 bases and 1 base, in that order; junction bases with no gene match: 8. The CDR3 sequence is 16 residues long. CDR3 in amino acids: CASSPVVAGGTDTQYF. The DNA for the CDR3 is TGTGCCAGCAGCCCCGTGGTAGCGGGAGGCACAGATACGCAGTATTTT. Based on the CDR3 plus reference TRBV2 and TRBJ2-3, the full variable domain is EPEVTQTPSHQVTQMGQEVILRCVPISNHLYFYWYRQILGQKVEFLVSFYNNEISEKSEIFDDQFSVERPDGSNFTLKIRSTKLEDSAMYFCASSPVVAGGTDTQYFGPGTRLTVL.

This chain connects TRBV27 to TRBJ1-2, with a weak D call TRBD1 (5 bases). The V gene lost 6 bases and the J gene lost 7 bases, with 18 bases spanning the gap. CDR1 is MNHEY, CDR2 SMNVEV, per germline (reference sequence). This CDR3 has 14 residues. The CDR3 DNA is TGTGCCAGCAGATGGGGCGCCTCCTGGGGTGGCTACACCTTC. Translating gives CASRWGASWGGYTF.

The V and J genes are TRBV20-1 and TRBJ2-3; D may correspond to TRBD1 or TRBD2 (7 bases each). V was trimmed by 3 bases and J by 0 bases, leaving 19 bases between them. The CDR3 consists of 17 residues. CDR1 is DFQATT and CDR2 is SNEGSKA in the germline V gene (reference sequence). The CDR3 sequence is CSARRPGRGGSTDTQYF. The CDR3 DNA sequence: TGCAGTGCTAGGCGGCCGGGCAGGGGGGGAAGCACAGATACGCAGTATTTT.

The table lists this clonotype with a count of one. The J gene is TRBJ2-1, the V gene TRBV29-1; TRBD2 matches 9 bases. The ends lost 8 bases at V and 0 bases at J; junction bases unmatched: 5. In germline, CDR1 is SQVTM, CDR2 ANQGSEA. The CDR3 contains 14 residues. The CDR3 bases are TGCAGCAGTAGCGGGGGCAGCTCCTACAATGAGCAGTTCTTC. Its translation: CSSSGGSSYNEQFF.

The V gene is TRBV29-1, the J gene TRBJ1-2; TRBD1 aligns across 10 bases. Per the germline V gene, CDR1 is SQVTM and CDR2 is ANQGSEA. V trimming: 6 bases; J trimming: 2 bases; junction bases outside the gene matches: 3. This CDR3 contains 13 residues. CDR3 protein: CSVGQGKNYGYTF. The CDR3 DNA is TGCAGCGTGGGACAGGGGAAAAACTATGGCTACACCTTC.

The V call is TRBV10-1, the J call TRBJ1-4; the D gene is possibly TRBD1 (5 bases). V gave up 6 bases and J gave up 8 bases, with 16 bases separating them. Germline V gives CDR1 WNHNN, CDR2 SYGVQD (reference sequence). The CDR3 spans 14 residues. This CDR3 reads CASSPGGTEEKLFF. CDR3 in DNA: TGCGCCAGCAGCCCCGGGGGGACGGAGGAAAAACTGTTTTTT.